This TCR beta chain comes out of a study of T-cell memory formation after mild COVID-19. General observations from the study: SARS-CoV-2 specificity was not confirmed for second-wave clones peaking on day 37.

This clonotype has more than one count but fewer than ten. Antigen: not known. A single record per CDR3 protein comes from TCRdb applying MiXCR to the 5' RACE reads. There are hundreds of thousands of distinct CDR3 sequences in the sample; 28% occur only once, and approximately 13% lies in the top ten. V was clipped by 8 bases and J by 3 bases, with 14 bases between them. CDR1 is MDHEN and CDR2 is SYDVKM in the germline V gene. The CDR3 consists of 13 residues. The sequence derives from an adult woman who had mild COVID-19 (a few samples of this study predate the infection). Cell type and time point are not known. Sequenced material: PBMCs or a T cell subset sorted from them (not recorded which). The gene calls are TRBV28 and TRBJ2-7; a possible D gene is TRBD1 (7 bases). The CDR3 bases are TGTGCCAGCGGCGGGACAGCGAACTACGAGCAGTACTTC. Encoded protein: CASGGTANYEQYF.